This T cell receptor beta chain was retrieved from a study of siplizumab effects on memory and regulatory T cells. As to this clone: Its cognate antigen is unknown.

CDR1 MDHEN and CDR2 SYDVKM come from the germline V gene. Trimming took off 5 bases at V and 2 bases at J, with 13 bases between the two ends. The CDR3 length is 14 residues. Per sample, around 100,000 TCR templates were assayed. Clones were sequenced by immunoSEQ multiplex PCR, and TCRdb holds only the in-frame ones, with some missing. The repertoire has over 100,000 clones, about 90% of them found once; the top ten carry under 0.75%. Study outcomes and limitations: Naive T cells were seemingly more diverse than memory cells, and major contributions to the alloresponse seemed to be made by them. Neither a naive nor a memory phenotype was assignable to roughly 80-95% of proliferating CD4+ or CD8+ clones. Suppressive function of proliferating Tregs from siplizumab cultures was not confirmed.

The material sequenced was Tregs sorted from blood. This clonotype originated in a human donor in good health. The chain is built from TRBV28 and TRBJ2-7; D uncertain. CDR3 DNA: TGTGCCAGCAGTAGGATGACGTATACCTACGAGCAGTACTTC. It translates to CASSRMTYTYEQYF.